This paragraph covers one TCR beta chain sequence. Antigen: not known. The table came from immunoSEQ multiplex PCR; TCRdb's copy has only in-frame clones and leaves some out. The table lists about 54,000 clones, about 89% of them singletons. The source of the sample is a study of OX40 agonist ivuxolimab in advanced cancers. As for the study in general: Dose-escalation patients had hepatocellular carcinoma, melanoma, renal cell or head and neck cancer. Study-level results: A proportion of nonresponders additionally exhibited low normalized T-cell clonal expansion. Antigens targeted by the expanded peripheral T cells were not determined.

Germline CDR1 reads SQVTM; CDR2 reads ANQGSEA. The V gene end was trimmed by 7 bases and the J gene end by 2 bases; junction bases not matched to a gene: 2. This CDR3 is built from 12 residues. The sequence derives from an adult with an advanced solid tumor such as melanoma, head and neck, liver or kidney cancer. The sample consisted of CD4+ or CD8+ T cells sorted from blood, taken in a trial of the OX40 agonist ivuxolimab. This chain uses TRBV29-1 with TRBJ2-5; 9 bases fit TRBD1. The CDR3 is CSAGTGQETQYF. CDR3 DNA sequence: TGCAGCGCGGGGACAGGGCAAGAGACCCAGTACTTC.